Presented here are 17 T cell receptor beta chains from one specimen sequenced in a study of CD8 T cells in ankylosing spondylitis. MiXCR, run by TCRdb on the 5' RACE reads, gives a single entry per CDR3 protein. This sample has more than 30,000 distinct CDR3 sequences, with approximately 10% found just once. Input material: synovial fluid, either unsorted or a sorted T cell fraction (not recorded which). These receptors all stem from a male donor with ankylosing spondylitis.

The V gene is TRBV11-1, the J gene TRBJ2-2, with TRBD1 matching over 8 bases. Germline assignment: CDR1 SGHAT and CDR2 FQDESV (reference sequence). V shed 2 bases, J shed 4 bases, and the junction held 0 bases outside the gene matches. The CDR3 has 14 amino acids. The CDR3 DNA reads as TGTGCCAGCAGCTTAACAGGGGGCACCGGGGAGCTGTTTTTT. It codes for CASSLTGGTGELFF.

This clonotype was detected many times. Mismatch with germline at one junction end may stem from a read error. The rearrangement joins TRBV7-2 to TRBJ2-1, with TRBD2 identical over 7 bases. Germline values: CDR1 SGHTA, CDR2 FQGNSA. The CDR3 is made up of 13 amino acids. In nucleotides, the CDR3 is TGTGCCAGCAGCCTAGCGGAGGGCTTTGAGCAGTTCTTC. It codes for CASSLAEGFEQFF.

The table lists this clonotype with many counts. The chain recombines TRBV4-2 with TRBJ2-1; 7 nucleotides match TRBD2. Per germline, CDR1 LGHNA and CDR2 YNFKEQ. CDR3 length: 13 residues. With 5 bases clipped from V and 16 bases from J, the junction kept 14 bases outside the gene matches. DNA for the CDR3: TGTGCCAGCAGCTACGCCCCCGCGGGAGTTGGTTTCTTC. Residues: CASSYAPAGVGFF.

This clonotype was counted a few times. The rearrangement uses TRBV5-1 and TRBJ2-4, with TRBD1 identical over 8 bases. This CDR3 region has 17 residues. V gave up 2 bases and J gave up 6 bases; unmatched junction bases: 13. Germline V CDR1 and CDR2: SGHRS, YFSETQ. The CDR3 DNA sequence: TGCGCCAGCAGCTTACCCAACCGGGACAGGCAATCAAACATTCAGTACTTC. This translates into CASSLPNRDRQSNIQYF.

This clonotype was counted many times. CDR3: CASSATMSSGSAQYF. For the CDR3, the DNA is TGTGCCAGCAGCGCCACCATGTCTAGTGGTTCAGCGCAGTATTTT. The chain uses TRBV11-2 and TRBJ2-3; D gene uncertain. The CDR3 totals 15 residues. The germline gives CDR1 SGHAT, CDR2 FQNNGV. V shed 5 bases and J shed 10 bases, with 22 bases lying between them.

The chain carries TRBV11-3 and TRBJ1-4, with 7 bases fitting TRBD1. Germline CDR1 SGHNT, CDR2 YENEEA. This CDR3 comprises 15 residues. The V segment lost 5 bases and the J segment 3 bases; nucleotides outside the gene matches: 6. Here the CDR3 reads CASSEARGANEKLFF. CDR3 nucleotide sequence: TGTGCCAGCAGCGAGGCCAGGGGGGCTAATGAAAAACTGTTTTTT.

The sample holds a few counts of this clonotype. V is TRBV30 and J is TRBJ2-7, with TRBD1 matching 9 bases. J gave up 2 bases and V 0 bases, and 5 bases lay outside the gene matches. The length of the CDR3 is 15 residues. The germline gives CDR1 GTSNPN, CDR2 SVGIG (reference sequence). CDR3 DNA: TGTGCCTGGAGTGTCGGGACAGGGATTCCCTACGAGCAGTACTTC. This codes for CAWSVGTGIPYEQYF.

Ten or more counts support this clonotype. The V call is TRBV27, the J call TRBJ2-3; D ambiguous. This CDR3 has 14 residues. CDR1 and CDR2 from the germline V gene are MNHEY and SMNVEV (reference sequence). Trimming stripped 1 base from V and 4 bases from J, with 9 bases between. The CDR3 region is CASSLFVRADTQYF. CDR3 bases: TGTGCCAGCAGTTTATTTGTCCGGGCAGATACGCAGTATTTT.

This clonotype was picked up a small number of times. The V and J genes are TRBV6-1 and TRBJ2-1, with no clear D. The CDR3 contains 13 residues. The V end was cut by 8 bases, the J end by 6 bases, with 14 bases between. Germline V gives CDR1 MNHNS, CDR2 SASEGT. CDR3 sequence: CASGPNIPNEQFF. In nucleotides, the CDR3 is TGTGCCAGCGGGCCGAACATTCCCAATGAGCAGTTCTTC.

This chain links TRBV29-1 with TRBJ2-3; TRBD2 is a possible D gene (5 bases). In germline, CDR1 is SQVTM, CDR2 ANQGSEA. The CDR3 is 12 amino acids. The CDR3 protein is CATGGLTDTQYF. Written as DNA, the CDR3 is TGCGCGACCGGAGGTCTCACAGATACGCAGTATTTT.

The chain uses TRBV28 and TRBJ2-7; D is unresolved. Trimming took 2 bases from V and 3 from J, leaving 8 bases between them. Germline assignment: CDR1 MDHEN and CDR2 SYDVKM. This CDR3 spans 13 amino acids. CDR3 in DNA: TGTGCCAGCAGTTTAAACTCCTACTACGAGCAGTACTTC. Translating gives CASSLNSYYEQYF. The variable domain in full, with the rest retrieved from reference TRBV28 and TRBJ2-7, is DVKVTQSSRYLVKRTGEKVFLECVQDMDHENMFWYRQDPGLGLRLIYFSYDVKMKEKGDIPEGYSVSREKKERFSLILESASTNQTSMYLCASSLNSYYEQYFGPGTRLTVT.

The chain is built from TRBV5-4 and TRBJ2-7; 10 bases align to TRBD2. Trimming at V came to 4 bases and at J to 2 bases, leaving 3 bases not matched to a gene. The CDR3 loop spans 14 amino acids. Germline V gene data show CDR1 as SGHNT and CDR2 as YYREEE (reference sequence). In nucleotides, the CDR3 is TGTGCCAGCAGCACTAGCGGGATAACCTACGAGCAGTACTTC. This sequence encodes CASSTSGITYEQYF.

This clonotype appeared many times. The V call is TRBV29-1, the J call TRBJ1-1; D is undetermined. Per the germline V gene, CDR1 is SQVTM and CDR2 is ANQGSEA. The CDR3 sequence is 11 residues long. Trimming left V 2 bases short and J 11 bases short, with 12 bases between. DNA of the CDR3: TGCAGCGTTGAACGGGCACGGCAGGCTTTCTTT. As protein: CSVERARQAFF. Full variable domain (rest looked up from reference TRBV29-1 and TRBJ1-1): SAVISQKPSRDICQRGTSLTIQCQVDSQVTMMFWYRQQPGQSLTLIATANQGSEATYESGFVIDKFPISRPNLTFSTLTVSNMSPEDSSIYLCSVERARQAFFGQGTRLTVV.

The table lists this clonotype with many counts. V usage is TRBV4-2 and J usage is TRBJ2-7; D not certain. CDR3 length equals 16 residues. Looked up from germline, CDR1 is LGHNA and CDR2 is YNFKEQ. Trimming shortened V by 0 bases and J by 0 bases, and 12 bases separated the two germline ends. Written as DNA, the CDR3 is TGTGCCAGCAGCCAAGAGGTGCAACTCTCCTCCTACGAGCAGTACTTC. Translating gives CASSQEVQLSSYEQYF.

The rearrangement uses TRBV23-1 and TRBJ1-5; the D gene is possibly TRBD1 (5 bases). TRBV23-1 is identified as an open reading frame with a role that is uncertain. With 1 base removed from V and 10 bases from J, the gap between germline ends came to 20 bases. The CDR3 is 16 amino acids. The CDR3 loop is CASSQFPGSSKCPQHF. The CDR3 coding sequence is TGCGCCAGCAGTCAATTTCCAGGGTCATCGAAGTGTCCCCAGCATTTT.

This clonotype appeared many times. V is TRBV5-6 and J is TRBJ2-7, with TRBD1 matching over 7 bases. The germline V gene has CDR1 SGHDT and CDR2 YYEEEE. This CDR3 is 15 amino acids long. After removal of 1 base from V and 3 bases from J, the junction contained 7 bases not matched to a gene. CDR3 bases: TGTGCCAGCAGCTTGTCGGGACAGCCTTACTACGAGCAGTACTTC. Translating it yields CASSLSGQPYYEQYF.

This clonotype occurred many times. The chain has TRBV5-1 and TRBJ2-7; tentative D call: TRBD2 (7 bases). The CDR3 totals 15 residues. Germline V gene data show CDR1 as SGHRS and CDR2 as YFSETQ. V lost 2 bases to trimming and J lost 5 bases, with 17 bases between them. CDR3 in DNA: TGCGCCAGCAGCTTTTATATCGGGGGGCTCGACGAGCAGTACTTC. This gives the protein CASSFYIGGLDEQYF.